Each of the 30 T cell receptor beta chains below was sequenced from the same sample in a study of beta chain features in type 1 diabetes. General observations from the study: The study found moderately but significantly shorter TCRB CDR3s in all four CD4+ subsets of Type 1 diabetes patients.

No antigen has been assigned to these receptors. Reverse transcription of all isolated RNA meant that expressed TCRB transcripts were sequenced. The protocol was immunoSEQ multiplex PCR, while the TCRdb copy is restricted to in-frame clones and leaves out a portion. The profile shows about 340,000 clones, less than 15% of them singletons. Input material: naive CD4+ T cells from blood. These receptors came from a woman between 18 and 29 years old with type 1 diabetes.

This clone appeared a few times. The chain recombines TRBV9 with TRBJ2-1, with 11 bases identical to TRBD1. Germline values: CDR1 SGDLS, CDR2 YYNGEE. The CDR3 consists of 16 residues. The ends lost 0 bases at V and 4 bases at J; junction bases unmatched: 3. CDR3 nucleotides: TGTGCCAGCAGCGTAGGGGGACAGGGGGGTTACAATGAGCAGTTCTTC. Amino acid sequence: CASSVGGQGGYNEQFF.

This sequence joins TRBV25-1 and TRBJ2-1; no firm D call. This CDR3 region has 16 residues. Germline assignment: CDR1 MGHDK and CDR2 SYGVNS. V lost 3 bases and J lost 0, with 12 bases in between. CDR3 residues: CASSDPRHGSYNEQFF. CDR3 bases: TGTGCCAGCAGTGACCCCAGACACGGCTCCTACAATGAGCAGTTCTTC.

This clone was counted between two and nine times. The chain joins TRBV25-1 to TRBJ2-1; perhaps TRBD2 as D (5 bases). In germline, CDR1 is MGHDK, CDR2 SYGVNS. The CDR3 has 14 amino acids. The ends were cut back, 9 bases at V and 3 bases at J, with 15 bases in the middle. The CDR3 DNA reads TGTGCCAGTACGGACCCGGGAAGCTACAATGAGCAGTTCTTC. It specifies CASTDPGSYNEQFF.

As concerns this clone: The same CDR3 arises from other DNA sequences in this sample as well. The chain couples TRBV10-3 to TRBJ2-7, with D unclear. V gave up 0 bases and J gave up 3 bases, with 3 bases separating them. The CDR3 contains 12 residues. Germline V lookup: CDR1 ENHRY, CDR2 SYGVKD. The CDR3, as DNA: TGTGCCATCAGTGAGTCGGGCTACGAGCAGTACGTC. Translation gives CAISESGYEQYV.

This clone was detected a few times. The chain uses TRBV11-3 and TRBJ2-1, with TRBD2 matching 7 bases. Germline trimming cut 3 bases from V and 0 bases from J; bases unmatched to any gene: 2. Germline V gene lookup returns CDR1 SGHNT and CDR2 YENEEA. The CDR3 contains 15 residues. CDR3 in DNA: TGTGCCAGCAGCTTGCGGGAGAGCTCCTACAATGAGCAGTTCTTC. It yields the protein CASSLRESSYNEQFF. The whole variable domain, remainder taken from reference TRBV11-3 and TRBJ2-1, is EAGVVQSPRYKIIEKKQPVAFWCNPISGHNTLYWYLQNLGQGPELLIRYENEEAVDDSQLPKDRFSAERLKGVDSTLKIQPAELGDSAVYLCASSLRESSYNEQFFGPGTRLTVL.

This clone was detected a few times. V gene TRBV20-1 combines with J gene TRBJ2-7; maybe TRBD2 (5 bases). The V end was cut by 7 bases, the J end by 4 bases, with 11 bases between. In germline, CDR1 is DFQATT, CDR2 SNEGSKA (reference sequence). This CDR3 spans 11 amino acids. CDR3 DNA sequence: TGCAGTGTGGGTAGCGATTACGAGCAGTACGTC. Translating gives CSVGSDYEQYV.

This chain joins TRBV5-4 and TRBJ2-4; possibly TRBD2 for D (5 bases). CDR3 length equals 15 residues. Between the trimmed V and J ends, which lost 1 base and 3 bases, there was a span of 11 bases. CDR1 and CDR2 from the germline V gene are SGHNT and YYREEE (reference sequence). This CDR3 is CASSLKAEFKNIQYF. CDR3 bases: TGTGCCAGCAGCTTGAAAGCGGAGTTCAAAAACATTCAGTACTTC.

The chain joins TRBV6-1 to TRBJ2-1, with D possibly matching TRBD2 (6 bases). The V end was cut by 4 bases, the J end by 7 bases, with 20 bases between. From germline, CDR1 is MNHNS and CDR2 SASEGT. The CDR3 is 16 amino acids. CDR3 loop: CASSGPSASLLNEQFF. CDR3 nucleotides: TGTGCCAGCAGTGGACCTAGCGCTTCTCTTCTGAATGAGCAGTTCTTC.

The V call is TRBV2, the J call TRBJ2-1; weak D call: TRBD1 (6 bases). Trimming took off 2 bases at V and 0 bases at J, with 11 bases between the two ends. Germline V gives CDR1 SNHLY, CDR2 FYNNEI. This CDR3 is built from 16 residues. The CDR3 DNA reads TGTGCCAGCAGTGAAACTCAGGGGAGCTCCTACAATGAGCAGTTCTTC. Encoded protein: CASSETQGSSYNEQFF.

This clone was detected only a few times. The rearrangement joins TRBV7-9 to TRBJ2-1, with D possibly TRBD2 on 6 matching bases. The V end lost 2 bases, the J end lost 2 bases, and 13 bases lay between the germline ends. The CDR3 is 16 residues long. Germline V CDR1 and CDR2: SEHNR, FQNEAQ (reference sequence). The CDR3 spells CASSLRSSVTYNEQFF. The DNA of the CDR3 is TGTGCCAGCAGCTTAAGGTCTAGCGTTACCTACAATGAGCAGTTCTTC.

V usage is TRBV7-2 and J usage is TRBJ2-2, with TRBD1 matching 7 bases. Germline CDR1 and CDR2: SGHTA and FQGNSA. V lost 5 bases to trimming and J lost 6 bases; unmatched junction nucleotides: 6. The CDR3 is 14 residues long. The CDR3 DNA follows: TGTGCCAGCAGCCGACGACAGGGAGCCGGGGAGCTGTTTTTT. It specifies CASSRRQGAGELFF. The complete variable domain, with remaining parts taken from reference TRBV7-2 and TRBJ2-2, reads GAGVSQSPSNKVTEKGKDVELRCDPISGHTALYWYRQSLGQGLEFLIYFQGNSAPDKSGLPSDRFSAERTGGSVSTLTIQRTQQEDSAVYLCASSRRQGAGELFFGEGSRLTVL.

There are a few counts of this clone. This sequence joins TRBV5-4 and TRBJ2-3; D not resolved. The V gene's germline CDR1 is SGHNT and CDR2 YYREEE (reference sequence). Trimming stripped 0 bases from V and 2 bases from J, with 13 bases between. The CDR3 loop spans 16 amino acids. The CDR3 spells CASSLAQVKFTDTQYF. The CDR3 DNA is TGTGCCAGCAGCTTGGCCCAGGTCAAGTTCACAGATACGCAGTATTTT.

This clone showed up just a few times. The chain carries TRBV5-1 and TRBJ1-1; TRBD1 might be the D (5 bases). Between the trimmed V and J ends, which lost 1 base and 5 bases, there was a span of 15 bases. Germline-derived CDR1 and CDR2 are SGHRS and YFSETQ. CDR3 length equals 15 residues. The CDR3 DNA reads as TGCGCCAGCAGCTTGTATGTAGGGGAAGGGACTGAAGCTTTCTTT. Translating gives CASSLYVGEGTEAFF.

The CDR3 coding sequence is TGCGCCAGCAGCTTGGTGCAGGGGGTCCGGGAGACCCAGTACTTC. Its protein is CASSLVQGVRETQYF. The chain is built from TRBV5-1 and TRBJ2-5; 7 bases line up with TRBD1. V was clipped by 0 bases and J by 5 bases; unmatched bases: 7. This CDR3 has 15 amino acids. CDR1 and CDR2 (germline): SGHRS, YFSETQ.

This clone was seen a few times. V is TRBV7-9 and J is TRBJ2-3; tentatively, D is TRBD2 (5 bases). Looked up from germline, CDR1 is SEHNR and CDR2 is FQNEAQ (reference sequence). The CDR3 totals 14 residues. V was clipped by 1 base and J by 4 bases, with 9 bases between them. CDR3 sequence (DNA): TGTGCCAGCAGCTTAGTGTCGCGGGCAGATACGCAGTATTTT. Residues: CASSLVSRADTQYF. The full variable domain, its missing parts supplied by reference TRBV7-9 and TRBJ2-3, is DTGVSQNPRHKITKRGQNVTFRCDPISEHNRLYWYRQTLGQGPEFLTYFQNEAQLEKSRLLSDRFSAERPKGSFSTLEIQRTEQGDSAMYLCASSLVSRADTQYFGPGTRLTVL.

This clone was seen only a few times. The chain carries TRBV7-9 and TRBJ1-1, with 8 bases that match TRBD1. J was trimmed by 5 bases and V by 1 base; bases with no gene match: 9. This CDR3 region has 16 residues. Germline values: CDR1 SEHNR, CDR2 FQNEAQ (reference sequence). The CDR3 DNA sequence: TGTGCCAGCAGCTTAGACCGCGGACAGGGCATGACTGAAGCTTTCTTT. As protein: CASSLDRGQGMTEAFF.

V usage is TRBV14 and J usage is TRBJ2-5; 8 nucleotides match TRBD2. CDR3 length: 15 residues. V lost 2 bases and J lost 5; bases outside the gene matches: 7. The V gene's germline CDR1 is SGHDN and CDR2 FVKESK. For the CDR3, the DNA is TGTGCCAGCAGCCAATGGTCCGGCGGGAGGGAGACCCAGTACTTC. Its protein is CASSQWSGGRETQYF.

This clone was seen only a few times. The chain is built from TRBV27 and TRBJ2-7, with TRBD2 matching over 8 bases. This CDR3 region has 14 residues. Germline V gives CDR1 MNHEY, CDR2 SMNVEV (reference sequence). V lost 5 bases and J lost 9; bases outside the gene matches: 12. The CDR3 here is CASSEAGVVVGQYF. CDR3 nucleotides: TGTGCCAGCAGTGAAGCGGGAGTTGTTGTGGGGCAGTACTTC.

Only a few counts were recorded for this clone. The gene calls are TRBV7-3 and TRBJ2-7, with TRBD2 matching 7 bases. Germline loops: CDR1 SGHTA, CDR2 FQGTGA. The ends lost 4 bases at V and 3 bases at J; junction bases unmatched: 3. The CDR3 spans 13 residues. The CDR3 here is CASSSTGGYEQYF. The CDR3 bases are TGTGCCAGCAGCTCCACGGGAGGCTACGAGCAGTACTTC.

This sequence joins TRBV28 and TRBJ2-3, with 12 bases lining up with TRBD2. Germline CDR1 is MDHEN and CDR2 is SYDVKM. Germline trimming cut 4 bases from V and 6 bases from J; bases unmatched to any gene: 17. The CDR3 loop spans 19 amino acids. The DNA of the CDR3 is TGTGCCAGCAGTTCCCCCCCGGTATCCGGACTAGCGGGAACCGATACGCAGTATTTT. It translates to CASSSPPVSGLAGTDTQYF.

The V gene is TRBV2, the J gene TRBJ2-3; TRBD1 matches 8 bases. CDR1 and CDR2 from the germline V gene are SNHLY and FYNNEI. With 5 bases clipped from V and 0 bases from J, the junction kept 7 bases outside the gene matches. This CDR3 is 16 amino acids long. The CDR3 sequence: CASSRQGSLSTDTQYF. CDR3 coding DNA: TGTGCCAGCAGTAGACAGGGGTCATTGAGCACAGATACGCAGTATTTT.

The CDR3 loop is CASSLRPGGTDTQYF. Here the CDR3 DNA reads TGTGCCAGCAGTTTACGGCCAGGGGGCACAGATACGCAGTATTTT. The genes are TRBV27 and TRBJ2-3; D possibly corresponds to TRBD1 (6 bases). Germline V gene sequence: CDR1 MNHEY, CDR2 SMNVEV (reference sequence). The CDR3 runs to 15 residues. The ends were cut back, 2 bases at V and 1 base at J, with 10 bases in the middle.

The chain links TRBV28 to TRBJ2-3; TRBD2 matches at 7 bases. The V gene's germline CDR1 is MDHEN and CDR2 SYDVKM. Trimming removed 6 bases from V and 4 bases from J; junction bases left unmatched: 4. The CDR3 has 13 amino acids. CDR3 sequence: CASRAGSADTQYF. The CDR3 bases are TGTGCCAGCAGAGCGGGAAGTGCAGATACGCAGTATTTT. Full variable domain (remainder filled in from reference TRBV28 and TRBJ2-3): DVKVTQSSRYLVKRTGEKVFLECVQDMDHENMFWYRQDPGLGLRLIYFSYDVKMKEKGDIPEGYSVSREKKERFSLILESASTNQTSMYLCASRAGSADTQYFGPGTRLTVL.

CDR3 amino acids: CASSVGTSTEAFF. In nucleotides, the CDR3 is TGTGCCAGCAGCGTAGGGACATCCACTGAAGCTTTCTTT. The chain links TRBV9 to TRBJ1-1; D might be TRBD1 (5 bases). The CDR3 covers 13 residues. V was shortened by 0 bases and J by 4 bases, with 7 bases between the two germline ends. Germline V gene sequence: CDR1 SGDLS, CDR2 YYNGEE.

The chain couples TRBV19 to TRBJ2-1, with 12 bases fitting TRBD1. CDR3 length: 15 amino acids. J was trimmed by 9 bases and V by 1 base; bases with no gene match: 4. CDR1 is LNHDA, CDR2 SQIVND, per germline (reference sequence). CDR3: CASSIGGTGGFEQFF. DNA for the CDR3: TGTGCCAGTAGTATAGGAGGGACAGGGGGCTTTGAGCAGTTCTTC.

CDR3 DNA sequence: TGTGCCAGCAGTCCTAGCGGGAGGTTCTACAATGAGCAGTTCTTC. It translates to CASSPSGRFYNEQFF. The chain is built from TRBV28 and TRBJ2-1; 11 bases fit TRBD2. The CDR3 loop spans 15 amino acids. J lost 3 bases, V lost 5 bases, and 3 bases had no gene match. From germline, CDR1 is MDHEN and CDR2 SYDVKM. The full variable domain, completed using reference TRBV28 and TRBJ2-1, is DVKVTQSSRYLVKRTGEKVFLECVQDMDHENMFWYRQDPGLGLRLIYFSYDVKMKEKGDIPEGYSVSREKKERFSLILESASTNQTSMYLCASSPSGRFYNEQFFGPGTRLTVL.

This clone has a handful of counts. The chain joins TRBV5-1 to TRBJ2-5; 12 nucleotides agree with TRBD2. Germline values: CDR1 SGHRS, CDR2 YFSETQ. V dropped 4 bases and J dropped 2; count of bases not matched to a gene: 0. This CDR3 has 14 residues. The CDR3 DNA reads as TGCGCCAGCAGCGGGACTAGCGGGCAAGAGACCCAGTACTTC. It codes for CASSGTSGQETQYF.

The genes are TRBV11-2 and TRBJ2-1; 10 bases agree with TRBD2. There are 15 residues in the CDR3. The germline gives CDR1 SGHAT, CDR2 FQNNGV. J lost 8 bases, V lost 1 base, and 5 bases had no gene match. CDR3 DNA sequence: TGTGCCAGCAGCTTAGTTAGCGGGAGGCGGTATGAGCAGTTCTTC. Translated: CASSLVSGRRYEQFF.

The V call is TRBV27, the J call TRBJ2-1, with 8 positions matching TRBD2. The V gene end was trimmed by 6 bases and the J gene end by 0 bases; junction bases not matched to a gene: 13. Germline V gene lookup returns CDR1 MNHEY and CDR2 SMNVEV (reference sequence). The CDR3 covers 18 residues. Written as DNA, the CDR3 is TGTGCCAGCAGCCGCACTAGCGGCTCATTCAGCTCCTACAATGAGCAGTTCTTC. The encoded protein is CASSRTSGSFSSYNEQFF.

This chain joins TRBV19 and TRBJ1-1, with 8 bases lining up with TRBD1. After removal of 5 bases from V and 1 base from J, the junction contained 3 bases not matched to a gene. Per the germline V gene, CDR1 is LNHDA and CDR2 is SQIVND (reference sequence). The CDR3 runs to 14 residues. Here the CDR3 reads CASSGGTGNTEAFF. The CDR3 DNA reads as TGTGCCAGTAGTGGGGGGACAGGGAACACTGAAGCTTTCTTT. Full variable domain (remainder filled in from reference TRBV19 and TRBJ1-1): DGGITQSPKYLFRKEGQNVTLSCEQNLNHDAMYWYRQDPGQGLRLIYYSQIVNDFQKGDIAEGYSVSREKKESFPLTVTSAQKNPTAFYLCASSGGTGNTEAFFGQGTRLTVV.